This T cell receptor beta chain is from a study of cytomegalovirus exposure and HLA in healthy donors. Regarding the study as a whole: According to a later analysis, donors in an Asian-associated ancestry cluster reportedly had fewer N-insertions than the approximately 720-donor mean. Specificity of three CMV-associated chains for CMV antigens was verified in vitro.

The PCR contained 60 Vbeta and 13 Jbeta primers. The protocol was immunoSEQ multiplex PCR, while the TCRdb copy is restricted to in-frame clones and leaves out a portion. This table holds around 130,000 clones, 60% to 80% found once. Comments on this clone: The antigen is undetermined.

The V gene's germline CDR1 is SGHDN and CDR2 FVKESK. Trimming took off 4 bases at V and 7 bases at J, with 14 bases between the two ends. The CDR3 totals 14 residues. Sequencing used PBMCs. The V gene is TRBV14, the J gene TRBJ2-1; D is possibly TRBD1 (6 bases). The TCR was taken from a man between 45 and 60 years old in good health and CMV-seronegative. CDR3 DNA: TGTGCCAGCAGCCGACAGGACCCTAGGAATGAGCAGTTCTTC. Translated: CASSRQDPRNEQFF. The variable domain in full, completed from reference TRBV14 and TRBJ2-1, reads EAGVTQFPSHSVIEKGQTVTLRCDPISGHDNLYWYRRVMGKEIKFLLHFVKESKQDESGMPNNRFLAERTGGTYSTLKVQPAELEDSGVYFCASSRQDPRNEQFFGPGTRLTVL.